There are a few counts of the clone carrying this T cell receptor (beta chain). This sample is drawn from a study of T-cell reconstitution after alpha-beta-depleted transplantation in children. Unique molecular identifiers were used in preparing the TCRbeta library. A single record per CDR3 protein comes from TCRdb applying MiXCR to the PCR reads. The sample has hundreds of thousands of distinct CDR3 sequences, 32% seen once. The CDR3 runs 13 residues. Germline V gene lookup returns CDR1 SGDLS and CDR2 YYNGEE. The V segment lost 2 bases and the J segment 9 bases; nucleotides outside the gene matches: 7.

The chain employs TRBV9 and TRBJ2-7, with 8 bases aligning to TRBD1. The receptor's source is a human donor who donated a stem cell graft to a child with aplastic anemia. The starting material was PBMCs from the stem cell graft donor, obtained from the stem cell graft. This CDR3 reads CASSVDPTGAQYF. The CDR3 DNA is TGTGCCAGCAGCGTCGACCCGACAGGGGCGCAGTACTTC.